A single sample gave rise to the 20 T cell receptor beta chains below, sequenced in a study of graft-versus-host responses after intestinal transplantation. Their recognized antigens are unknown. Data came from immunoSEQ multiplex PCR; TCRdb stores just in-frame clones and leaves some out. The data contain around 64,000 clones, about 94% of them seen just once; the ten biggest clones take up about 0.38%. This specimen consisted of unstimulated CD4+ T cells sorted from spleen or lymph node cells, obtained before transplant. These receptors were obtained from a human donor who was the organ donor for an intestinal transplant.

The rearrangement uses TRBV11-2 and TRBJ2-1, with D perhaps matching TRBD1 or TRBD2 (5 bases each). Germline CDR1 reads SGHAT; CDR2 reads FQNNGV. The ends were cut back, 5 bases at V and 2 bases at J, with 13 bases in the middle. The CDR3 runs 15 residues. CDR3 protein: CASSHGTPTYNEQFF. The CDR3 DNA is TGTGCCAGCAGCCACGGGACCCCCACCTACAATGAGCAGTTCTTC.

The chain recombines TRBV9 with TRBJ2-5; D remains ambiguous. The V gene lost 6 bases and the J gene lost 14 bases, with 8 bases spanning the gap. Looked up from germline, CDR1 is SGDLS and CDR2 is YYNGEE. The CDR3 totals 8 residues. CDR3 DNA: TGTGCCAGCAAAAAAGTATACTTC. Translated, it gives CASKKVYF.

The chain recombines TRBV5-4 with TRBJ2-1; 10 nucleotides match TRBD2. Germline CDR1 SGHNT, CDR2 YYREEE (reference sequence). After removal of 4 bases from V and 6 bases from J, the junction contained 16 bases not matched to a gene. CDR3 length equals 18 residues. DNA for the CDR3: TGTGCCAGCAGCCCCCTGAGGTCCTCTCCTAGCGGGGGCAATGAGCAGTTCTTC. This codes for CASSPLRSSPSGGNEQFF.

The sample holds a few counts of this clone. The chain is built from TRBV27 and TRBJ1-1; 10 nucleotides agree with TRBD1. The CDR3 spans 14 residues. CDR1 and CDR2 from the germline V gene are MNHEY and SMNVEV (reference sequence). V was clipped by 7 bases and J by 7 bases; unmatched bases: 9. Here the CDR3 reads CASIRKTGGVEAFF. DNA of the CDR3: TGTGCCAGCATTCGTAAGACAGGGGGCGTTGAAGCTTTCTTT.

As concerns this clone: Other DNA sequences from this sample encode an identical CDR3 as well. The chain uses TRBV7-2 and TRBJ2-3; D gene unclear. This CDR3 region has 13 residues. Trimming pared 1 base from V and 2 bases from J, leaving 4 bases between. Looked up from germline, CDR1 is SGHTA and CDR2 is FQGNSA. The CDR3, as DNA: TGTGCCAGCAGCTTAGTGGTCACAGATACGCAGTATTTT. Translating it yields CASSLVVTDTQYF.

This chain connects TRBV5-6 to TRBJ1-2; no clear D. Germline assignment: CDR1 SGHDT and CDR2 YYEEEE. The CDR3 has 15 residues. Trimming shortened V by 2 bases and J by 4 bases, and 15 bases separated the two germline ends. The CDR3 sequence: CASSLVGGSFYGYTF. CDR3 DNA sequence: TGTGCCAGCAGCTTAGTGGGTGGAAGTTTCTATGGCTACACCTTC.

V is TRBV15 and J is TRBJ2-7; D unclear. V was cut by 3 bases and J by 0 bases, with 15 bases left in between. Germline V gives CDR1 LNHNV, CDR2 YYDKDF (reference sequence). The CDR3 contains 16 residues. The CDR3 region has the DNA TGTGCCACCAGCAGGGCAGCCTCCTCAAGCTCCTACGAGCAGTACTTC. This sequence encodes CATSRAASSSSYEQYF.

This sequence joins TRBV19 and TRBJ1-2; 8 nucleotides match TRBD1. The CDR3 totals 16 residues. Germline V gives CDR1 LNHDA, CDR2 SQIVND (reference sequence). V gave up 9 bases and J gave up 0 bases; unmatched junction bases: 12. CDR3: CASRTADRATNYGYTF. CDR3 sequence (DNA): TGTGCCAGCAGGACGGCGGACAGGGCAACTAACTATGGCTACACCTTC.

The chain combines TRBV4-2 with TRBJ1-5; 11 bases line up with TRBD1. V shed 4 bases and J 6 bases; nucleotides not matched to a gene: 5. The CDR3 consists of 15 residues. Germline assignment: CDR1 LGHNA and CDR2 YNFKEQ. The DNA for the CDR3 is TGTGCCAGCAGCCCCCGGACAGGGGGCGTTCAGCCCCAGCATTTT. Its protein product is CASSPRTGGVQPQHF.

This chain joins TRBV18 and TRBJ2-7, with TRBD1 matching over 7 bases. The length of the CDR3 is 14 residues. Looked up from germline, CDR1 is KGHSH and CDR2 is LQKENI. The V gene end was trimmed by 3 bases and the J gene end by 6 bases; junction bases not matched to a gene: 8. CDR3 DNA: TGTGCCAGCTCACCTAGCTTGACAGGGAGCGAGCAGTACTTC. Its protein is CASSPSLTGSEQYF. The full variable domain, rest sourced from reference TRBV18 and TRBJ2-7, is NAGVMQNPRHLVRRRGQEARLRCSPMKGHSHVYWYRQLPEEGLKFMVYLQKENIIDESGMPKERFSAEFPKEGPSILRIQQVVRGDSAAYFCASSPSLTGSEQYFGPGTRLTVT.

The chain has TRBV2 and TRBJ2-4; D is possibly TRBD2 (5 bases). Trimming cost V 9 bases and J 0 bases, with 15 bases left between them. The CDR3 has 15 amino acids. Germline lookup yields CDR1 SNHLY and CDR2 FYNNEI. CDR3 sequence: CARELDLLAKNIQYF. In DNA form, the CDR3 reads TGTGCCAGAGAGCTGGACTTGTTAGCCAAAAACATTCAGTACTTC.

V is TRBV7-2 and J is TRBJ2-7; 9 bases are shared with TRBD1. The CDR3 contains 15 residues. Germline assignment: CDR1 SGHTA and CDR2 FQGNSA. V trimming: 0 bases; J trimming: 3 bases; junction bases outside the gene matches: 3. The CDR3 DNA follows: TGTGCCAGCAGCTTAGCGGGACAGGGCCACTACGAGCAGTACTTC. Residues: CASSLAGQGHYEQYF.

The rearrangement links TRBV27 to TRBJ2-1; D uncertain. CDR1 and CDR2 (germline): MNHEY, SMNVEV (reference sequence). The V and J ends lost 6 bases and 0 bases respectively, with 15 bases between them. CDR3 length: 16 residues. CDR3 sequence reads: CASSSRTAFSYNEQFF. The CDR3 coding sequence is TGTGCCAGCAGCAGTCGCACAGCTTTCTCCTACAATGAGCAGTTCTTC.

This sequence joins TRBV7-2 and TRBJ2-1; no reliable D call. The V gene lost 1 base and the J gene lost 11 bases, with 18 bases spanning the gap. This CDR3 is 15 amino acids long. Per germline, CDR1 SGHTA and CDR2 FQGNSA. CDR3 residues: CASSLVPNSYDKQFF. CDR3 in DNA: TGTGCCAGCAGCTTAGTCCCTAACAGCTACGATAAGCAGTTCTTC. Based on the CDR3 plus reference TRBV7-2 and TRBJ2-1, the full variable domain is GAGVSQSPSNKVTEKGKDVELRCDPISGHTALYWYRQSLGQGLEFLIYFQGNSAPDKSGLPSDRFSAERTGGSVSTLTIQRTQQEDSAVYLCASSLVPNSYDKQFFGPGTRLTVL.

The gene calls are TRBV5-4 and TRBJ2-7; 9 bases map to TRBD2. CDR1 and CDR2 from the germline V gene are SGHNT and YYREEE (reference sequence). V trimming: 0 bases; J trimming: 4 bases; junction bases outside the gene matches: 8. The CDR3 contains 16 residues. The CDR3 DNA sequence: TGTGCCAGCAGCTTGGAGGTTGCGGGGGGGCGGTACGAGCAGTACTTC. Protein: CASSLEVAGGRYEQYF.

This chain joins TRBV2 and TRBJ2-2, with 8 bases fitting TRBD1. Germline V gene lookup returns CDR1 SNHLY and CDR2 FYNNEI. J gave up 2 bases and V 6 bases, and 2 bases lay outside the gene matches. This CDR3 has 14 residues. CDR3 in amino acids: CASRTGANTGELFF. In nucleotides, the CDR3 is TGTGCCAGCAGGACAGGGGCCAACACCGGGGAGCTGTTTTTT.

This chain links TRBV29-1 with TRBJ1-2; the D gene is possibly TRBD1 (6 bases). Trimming removed 1 base from V and 7 bases from J, with 13 bases in between. The CDR3 totals 13 residues. Germline CDR1 is SQVTM and CDR2 is ANQGSEA. This CDR3 is CSVEGWIGGGYTF. The CDR3, as DNA: TGCAGCGTTGAAGGCTGGATAGGGGGTGGCTACACCTTC.

The chain links TRBV7-8 to TRBJ2-4, with 13 bases fitting TRBD2. The V gene's germline CDR1 is SGHVS and CDR2 FQNEAQ. The ends lost 3 bases at V and 0 bases at J; junction bases unmatched: 2. CDR3 length: 17 amino acids. CDR3 DNA: TGTGCCAGCAGCTTGACTAGCGGGGGGCTAGCCAAAAACATTCAGTACTTC. Translated: CASSLTSGGLAKNIQYF.

The gene calls are TRBV4-1 and TRBJ1-2; possible D gene TRBD1, 5 bases. Germline V gives CDR1 MGHRA, CDR2 YSYEKL. This CDR3 contains 14 residues. V shed 1 base and J shed 7 bases, with 13 bases lying between them. The CDR3 region is CASSQGDRRGGYTF. The CDR3 region has the DNA TGCGCCAGCAGCCAAGGCGACAGACGAGGTGGCTACACCTTC.

The V and J genes are TRBV2 and TRBJ2-6; a possible D gene is TRBD1 (6 bases). The CDR3 extends over 15 amino acids. Trimming pared 8 bases from V and 0 bases from J, leaving 11 bases between. Germline CDR1 SNHLY, CDR2 FYNNEI. CDR3 region: CASGQSSSGANVLTF. The CDR3, as DNA: TGTGCCAGCGGACAGAGCAGCTCTGGGGCCAACGTCCTGACTTTC.